This T cell receptor beta chain is drawn from a study of blood T cell repertoires in COVID-19. In the study overall: T cells, B-cell-depleted T cells, or PBMCs provided the cDNA or gDNA that served as material.

Symptom resolution, clearance, or two negative PCRs marked donors in Cohort 3 as recovered. Per the original methods: Quantification of nucleated cells was approximated via reference gene primer amplification. TCRdb keeps only in-frame clones here, not all; method: immunoSEQ multiplex PCR. The V and J calls and clone size are taken from that table; D and trimming were inferred from the DNA. The table records around 230,000 clones, 88% of them present only once. Trimming removed 0 bases from V and 4 bases from J; junction bases left unmatched: 8. The germline CDR1 and CDR2 sequences are LGHNA and YSLEER. CDR3 length equals 17 residues.

The sample consisted of PBMCs or T cells enriched from blood (not recorded which). The V call is TRBV4-3, the J call TRBJ2-1, with 8 bases fitting TRBD2. The source is a woman younger than 45 who had recovered from COVID-19. The CDR3 sequence: CASSQENGGAWYNEQFF. The CDR3 DNA follows: TGCGCCAGCAGCCAAGAAAACGGGGGGGCATGGTACAATGAGCAGTTCTTC.